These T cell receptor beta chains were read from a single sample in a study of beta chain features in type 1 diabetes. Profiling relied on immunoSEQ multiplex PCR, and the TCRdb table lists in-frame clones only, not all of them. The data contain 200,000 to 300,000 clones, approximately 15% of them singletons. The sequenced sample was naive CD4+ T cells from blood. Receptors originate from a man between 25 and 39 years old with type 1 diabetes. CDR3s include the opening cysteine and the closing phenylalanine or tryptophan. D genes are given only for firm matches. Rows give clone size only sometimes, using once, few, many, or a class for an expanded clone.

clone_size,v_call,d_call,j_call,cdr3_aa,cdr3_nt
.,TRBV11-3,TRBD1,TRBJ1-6,CASSPGTGPYNSPLHF,TGTGCCAGCAGCCCCGGGACAGGTCCCTATAATTCACCCCTCCACTTT
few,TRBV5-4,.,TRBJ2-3,CASSLGRGISLRTDTQYF,TGTGCCAGCAGCTTAGGCAGGGGAATATCCCTGCGCACAGATACGCAGTATTTT
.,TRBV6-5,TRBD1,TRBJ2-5,CASSYQGQGQETQYF,TGTGCCAGCAGTTACCAGGGACAGGGTCAAGAGACCCAGTACTTC
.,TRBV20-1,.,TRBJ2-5,CSAVQGETQYF,TGCAGTGCGGTCCAGGGGGAGACCCAGTACTTC
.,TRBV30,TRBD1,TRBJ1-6,CAWSVKGRQGNSPLHF,TGTGCCTGGAGTGTAAAAGGGCGACAGGGTAATTCACCCCTCCACTTT
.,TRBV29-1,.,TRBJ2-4,CSASTGLAKNIQYF,TGCAGCGCCTCCACTGGACTAGCCAAAAACATTCAGTACTTC
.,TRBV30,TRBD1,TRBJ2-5,CAWSDRVVETQYF,TGTGCCTGGAGCGACAGGGTGGTAGAGACCCAGTACTTC
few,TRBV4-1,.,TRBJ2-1,CASSVGGPRTYNEQFF,TGCGCCAGCAGCGTTGGGGGCCCTAGGACCTACAATGAGCAGTTCTTC
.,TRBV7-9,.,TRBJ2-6,CASSQLQGSGANVLTF,TGTGCCAGCAGCCAACTACAGGGCTCTGGGGCCAACGTCCTGACTTTC
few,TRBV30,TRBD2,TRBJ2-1,CAWSASSSGLALNNEQFF,TGTGCCTGGAGTGCGTCGTCATCGGGACTAGCGCTGAACAATGAGCAGTTCTTC
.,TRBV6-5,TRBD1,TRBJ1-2,CASSEGQGIYGYTF,TGTGCCAGCAGCGAAGGACAGGGGATCTATGGCTACACCTTC
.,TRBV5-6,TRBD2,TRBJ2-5,CASRKTSGAGTQYF,TGTGCCAGCAGGAAAACTAGCGGGGCAGGGACCCAGTACTTC
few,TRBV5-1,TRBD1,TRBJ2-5,CASSEEGTGDETQYF,TGCGCCAGCAGCGAGGAGGGGACAGGGGATGAGACCCAGTACTTC
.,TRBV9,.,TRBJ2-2,CASSARTDPNTGELFF,TGTGCCAGCAGCGCGAGGACAGACCCGAACACCGGGGAGCTGTTTTTT
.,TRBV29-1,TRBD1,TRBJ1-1,CSVVRQGAEAFF,TGCAGCGTCGTACGACAGGGGGCTGAAGCTTTCTTT
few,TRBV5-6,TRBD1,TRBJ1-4,CASSPGQGGNEKLFF,TGTGCCAGCAGCCCCGGACAGGGTGGTAATGAAAAACTGTTTTTT
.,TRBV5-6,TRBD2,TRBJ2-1,CASSRTSDTYNEQFF,TGTGCCAGCAGCCGGACTAGCGATACCTACAATGAGCAGTTCTTC
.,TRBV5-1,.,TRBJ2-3,CASSLGQGPTDTQYF,TGCGCCAGCAGCTTGGGGCAGGGCCCCACAGATACGCAGTATTTT
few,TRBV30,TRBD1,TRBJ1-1,CALNRGSTEAFF,TGTGCCTTGAACAGGGGTAGCACTGAAGCTTTCTTT
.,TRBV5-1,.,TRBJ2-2,CASSLAQGRIGELFF,TGCGCCAGCAGCTTGGCTCAGGGTCGTATCGGGGAGCTGTTTTTT
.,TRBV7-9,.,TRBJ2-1,CASSSQYNEQFF,TGTGCCAGCAGCTCCCAGTACAATGAGCAGTTCTTC
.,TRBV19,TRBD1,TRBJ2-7,CASSIKTGTGLHEQYF,TGTGCCAGTAGTATCAAGACCGGGACAGGGCTCCACGAGCAGTACTTC
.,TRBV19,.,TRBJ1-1,CASSIDQGRAEAFF,TGTGCCAGTAGTATAGATCAAGGGAGGGCTGAAGCTTTCTTT
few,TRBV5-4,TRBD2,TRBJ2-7,CASSLASSGVYEQYF,TGTGCCAGCAGCTTGGCCTCTAGCGGGGTCTACGAGCAGTACTTC
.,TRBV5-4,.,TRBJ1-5,CASSLLGGDQPQHF,TGTGCCAGCAGCTTGCTCGGGGGTGATCAGCCCCAGCATTTT
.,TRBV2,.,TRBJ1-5,CASNGVANQPQHF,TGTGCCAGCAATGGAGTCGCAAACCAGCCCCAGCATTTT
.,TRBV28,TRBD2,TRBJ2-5,CASRSAAGGGETQYF,TGTGCCAGCCGCTCTGCGGCGGGGGGAGGGGAGACCCAGTACTTC
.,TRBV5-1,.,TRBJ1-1,CASSSSTGNTEAFF,TGCGCCAGCAGCTCTTCAACAGGGAACACTGAAGCTTTCTTT
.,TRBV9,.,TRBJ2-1,CASSVGGSDINEQFF,TGTGCCAGCAGCGTAGGAGGCAGCGATATCAATGAGCAGTTCTTC
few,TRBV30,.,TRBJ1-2,CAWNGGSYGYTF,TGTGCCTGGAACGGTGGGAGCTATGGCTACACCTTC
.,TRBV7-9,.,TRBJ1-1,CASSSTRTATDGRAFF,TGTGCCAGCAGCTCGACCCGGACAGCGACCGACGGGCGGGCTTTCTTT
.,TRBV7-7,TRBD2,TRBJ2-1,CASSLEAGDFNEQFF,TGTGCTAGCAGCCTAGAGGCGGGGGATTTCAATGAGCAGTTCTTC
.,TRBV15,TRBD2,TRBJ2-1,CATQREPYNEQFF,TGTGCCACCCAGCGGGAGCCCTACAATGAGCAGTTCTTC
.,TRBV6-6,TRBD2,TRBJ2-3,CATSGGDDTQYF,TGTGCCACTAGCGGGGGGGATGATACGCAGTATTTT
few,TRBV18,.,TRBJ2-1,CASSHTGKLPNEQFF,TGTGCCAGCTCACACACGGGAAAGCTCCCCAATGAGCAGTTCTTC
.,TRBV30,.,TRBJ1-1,CAWSTGPTEAFF,TGTGCCTGGAGTACAGGGCCCACTGAAGCTTTCTTT
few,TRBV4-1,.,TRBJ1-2,CASSQESGGSSGYTF,TGCGCCAGCAGCCAAGAGAGTGGAGGGAGTAGTGGCTACACCTTC
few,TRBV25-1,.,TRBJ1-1,CASSGHRDNTEAFF,TGTGCCAGCAGTGGCCACAGGGACAACACTGAAGCTTTCTTT
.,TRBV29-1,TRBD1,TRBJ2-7,CSVGTGGSGREQYF,TGCAGCGTGGGGACAGGGGGTTCGGGTCGCGAGCAGTACTTC
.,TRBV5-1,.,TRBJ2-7,CASSPGDTSYEQYF,TGCGCCAGCAGCCCCGGGGATACATCCTACGAGCAGTACTTC
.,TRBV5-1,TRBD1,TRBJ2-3,CASSLRDRETDTQYF,TGCGCCAGCAGCTTAAGGGACAGGGAGACAGATACGCAGTATTTT
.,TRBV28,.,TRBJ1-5,CASSLPQGGPQHF,TGTGCCAGCAGTTTACCCCAAGGGGGGCCCCAGCATTTT
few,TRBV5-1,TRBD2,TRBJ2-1,CASSPQSSGRGEQFF,TGCGCCAGCAGCCCTCAGTCTAGCGGGAGGGGAGAGCAGTTCTTC
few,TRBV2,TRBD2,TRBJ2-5,CASSESGTSQETQYF,TGTGCCAGCAGTGAAAGCGGGACTTCCCAAGAGACCCAGTACTTC
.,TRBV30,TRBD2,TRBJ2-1,CAWSIAGGRNEQFF,TGTGCCTGGAGCATAGCGGGGGGCCGGAATGAGCAGTTCTTC
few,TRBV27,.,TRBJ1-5,CASSPGQTSNQPQHF,TGTGCCAGCAGTCCAGGACAGACTAGCAATCAGCCCCAGCATTTT
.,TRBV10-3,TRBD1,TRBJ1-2,CAISALGTDYGYTF,TGTGCCATCAGCGCACTTGGGACAGACTATGGCTACACCTTC